One and the same sample provided the 16 T cell receptor beta chains below, sequenced in a study of blood T cell repertoires in COVID-19. Assay used: immunoSEQ multiplex PCR; TCRdb lists only in-frame clones, some missing. Of fewer than 180,000 clones in the sample, around 90% were seen once. Material: peripheral blood. The receptors come from a woman aged 55 to 70 with active or convalescent COVID-19.

This clone has just one count. J is TRBJ2-2 and V is TRBV5-6, with D hard to call. V lost 0 bases and J lost 5, with 11 bases in between. Germline V gene data show CDR1 as SGHDT and CDR2 as YYEEEE. The CDR3 contains 15 residues. CDR3 in DNA: TGTGCCAGCAGCTTGGTTGGGCTGATGACCGGGGAGCTGTTTTTT. Its protein product is CASSLVGLMTGELFF.

This clone appeared a single time. This chain uses TRBV11-2 with TRBJ1-2; 10 bases line up with TRBD1. The CDR3 length is 14 residues. V was clipped by 2 bases and J by 8 bases; unmatched bases: 5. From germline, CDR1 is SGHAT and CDR2 FQNNGV. CDR3 sequence reads: CASSLQPGQGGYTF. The DNA of the CDR3 is TGTGCCAGCAGCTTACAACCGGGACAGGGGGGCTACACCTTC.

The chain uses TRBV9 and TRBJ2-7, with D tentatively TRBD2 (7 bases). The CDR3 is made up of 15 amino acids. V lost 5 bases to trimming and J lost 6 bases, with 21 bases between them. From germline, CDR1 is SGDLS and CDR2 YYNGEE. The CDR3 is CASSGGLAEGGEQYF. CDR3 nucleotides: TGTGCCAGCAGTGGAGGGCTAGCGGAGGGGGGCGAGCAGTACTTC.

The rearrangement uses TRBV7-8 and TRBJ2-3, with 9 bases matching TRBD2. Per germline, CDR1 SGHVS and CDR2 FQNEAQ. V lost 5 bases, J lost 11 bases, and 23 bases stayed unmatched. The CDR3 runs 18 residues. This CDR3 reads CASSLNRSLAGRSRKQYF. DNA of the CDR3: TGTGCCAGCAGCCTAAATAGGAGCCTAGCGGGGCGTTCCCGGAAGCAGTATTTT. Using reference TRBV7-8 and TRBJ2-3 for the parts outside the CDR3, the full variable domain is GAGVSQSPRYKVAKRGQDVALRCDPISGHVSLFWYQQALGQGPEFLTYFQNEAQLDKSGLPSDRFFAERPEGSVSTLKIQRTQQEDSAVYLCASSLNRSLAGRSRKQYFGPGTRLTVL.

CDR3 in amino acids: CAWRGGDYPLETQYF. As DNA, the CDR3 is TGTGCCTGGAGGGGCGGAGACTACCCCCTTGAGACCCAGTACTTC. The rearrangement links TRBV30 to TRBJ2-5; possible D gene TRBD2, 5 bases. V lost 3 bases and J lost 5, with 19 bases in between. CDR1 and CDR2 from the germline V gene are GTSNPN and SVGIG (reference sequence). The CDR3 covers 15 residues.

This chain uses TRBV3-1 (or the pseudogene TRBV3-2) with TRBJ1-2; 7 bases match TRBD1. CDR1 is LGHDT, CDR2 YNNKEL, per germline (reference sequence). The ends lost 4 bases at V and 8 bases at J; junction bases unmatched: 7. The CDR3 runs 13 residues. In nucleotides, the CDR3 is TGTGCCAGCAGCCCCCGACAGGGTCAGGGCTACACCTTC. Translating it yields CASSPRQGQGYTF.

The rearrangement links TRBV10-3 to TRBJ1-1; D ambiguous. V lost 7 bases and J 0 bases, leaving 9 bases between the germline ends. The germline V gene has CDR1 ENHRY and CDR2 SYGVKD. This CDR3 has 13 residues. CDR3 residues: CAIIADMNTEAFF. In DNA form, the CDR3 reads TGTGCCATCATCGCAGATATGAACACTGAAGCTTTCTTT.

The chain is built from TRBV7-2 and TRBJ1-1, with unresolved D. V was cut by 5 bases and J by 8 bases, with 15 bases left in between. CDR1 and CDR2 from the germline V gene are SGHTA and FQGNSA. This CDR3 has 13 residues. CDR3 DNA sequence: TGTGCCAGCAGCCTAACCTTGACGGGGGAAGCTTTCTTT. It codes for CASSLTLTGEAFF.

This chain connects TRBV5-1 to TRBJ2-6; perhaps TRBD2 as D (5 bases). Germline V lookup: CDR1 SGHRS, CDR2 YFSETQ. The CDR3 is 15 residues long. Trimming shortened V by 4 bases and J by 4 bases, and 12 bases separated the two germline ends. The CDR3 is CASSVDGNGANVLTF. DNA for the CDR3: TGCGCCAGCAGCGTGGACGGGAACGGGGCCAACGTCCTGACTTTC.

J is TRBJ1-2 and V is TRBV19, with TRBD1 as a possible D gene (5 bases). The V end was cut by 4 bases, the J end by 8 bases, with 23 bases between. Germline V gene data show CDR1 as LNHDA and CDR2 as SQIVND (reference sequence). This CDR3 has 16 amino acids. CDR3 sequence (DNA): TGTGCCAGTAGTACACAACACTTGGGCCGACAGCTGGGCTACACCTTC. Its protein is CASSTQHLGRQLGYTF.

Turning to this clone: This CDR3 is also generated by other DNA sequences in the sample. The genes are TRBV18 and TRBJ1-2; 10 bases line up with TRBD1. This CDR3 contains 14 residues. Germline assignment: CDR1 KGHSH and CDR2 LQKENI. V shed 3 bases and J 7 bases; nucleotides not matched to a gene: 5. CDR3 in DNA: TGTGCCAGCTCACCTCAGGGACAGGGGTTTGGCTACACCTTC. This gives the protein CASSPQGQGFGYTF.

The chain uses TRBV9 and TRBJ1-5; tentative D call: TRBD1 (5 bases). The CDR3 runs 14 residues. CDR1 is SGDLS, CDR2 YYNGEE, per germline. Trimming removed 0 bases from V and 5 bases from J, with 9 bases in between. CDR3 bases: TGTGCCAGCAGCGTAGGGGGCGAGGATCAGCCCCAGCATTTT. Protein sequence: CASSVGGEDQPQHF. The full variable domain, with the rest looked up from reference TRBV9 and TRBJ1-5, is DSGVTQTPKHLITATGQRVTLRCSPRSGDLSVYWYQQSLDQGLQFLIQYYNGEERAKGNILERFSAQQFPDLHSELNLSSLELGDSALYFCASSVGGEDQPQHFGDGTRLSIL.

The chain couples TRBV4-3 to TRBJ1-6; D is undetermined. The germline gives CDR1 LGHNA, CDR2 YSLEER. The CDR3 covers 19 residues. V was shortened by 0 bases and J by 1 base, with 16 bases between the two germline ends. The CDR3 coding sequence is TGCGCCAGCAGCCAAGACCCCAAGTCCGAGGCATCCTATAATTCACCCCTCCACTTT. Translation: CASSQDPKSEASYNSPLHF.

This clone showed up just a few times. The CDR3 DNA reads as TGTGCCAGCAGTGAAGCCCGGGGATTAGGGTCGCCCCTCCACTTT. Residues: CASSEARGLGSPLHF. The chain uses TRBV2 and TRBJ1-6; no reliable D call. Trimming left V 0 bases short and J 13 bases short, with 16 bases between. The CDR3 length is 15 residues. Germline V CDR1 and CDR2: SNHLY, FYNNEI.

The chain couples TRBV10-3 to TRBJ1-2; TRBD1 matches at 9 bases. The CDR3 loop spans 13 amino acids. CDR1 ENHRY and CDR2 SYGVKD come from the germline V gene. V dropped 4 bases and J dropped 10; count of bases not matched to a gene: 7. The CDR3 DNA is TGTGCCATCAGTGCAGGGACAGGGAACAACTACACCTTC. Protein: CAISAGTGNNYTF.

The rearrangement links TRBV7-2 to TRBJ1-1; D not certain. This CDR3 has 14 residues. Between the trimmed V and J ends, which lost 2 bases and 1 base, there was a span of 8 bases. The germline CDR1 and CDR2 sequences are SGHTA and FQGNSA. CDR3 region: CASSLRWQNTEAFF. The CDR3 coding sequence is TGTGCCAGCAGCTTACGCTGGCAGAACACTGAAGCTTTCTTT.